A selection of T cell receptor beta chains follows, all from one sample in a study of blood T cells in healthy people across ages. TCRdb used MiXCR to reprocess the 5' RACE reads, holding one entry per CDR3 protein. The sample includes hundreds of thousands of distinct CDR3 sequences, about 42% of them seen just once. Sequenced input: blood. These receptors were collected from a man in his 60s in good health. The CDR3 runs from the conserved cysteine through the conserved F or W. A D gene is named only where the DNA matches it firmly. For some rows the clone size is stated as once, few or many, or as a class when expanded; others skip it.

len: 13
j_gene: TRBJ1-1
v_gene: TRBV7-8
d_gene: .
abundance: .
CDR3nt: TGTGCCAGCAGCTTCAGGGGAGGAACTGAAGCTTTCTTT
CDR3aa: CASSFRGGTEAFF

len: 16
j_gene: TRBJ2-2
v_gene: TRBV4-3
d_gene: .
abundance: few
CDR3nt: TGCGCCAGCAGCAGGGGGAGGGATCTCATCCCCGGGGAGCTGTTTTTT
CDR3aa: CASSRGRDLIPGELFF

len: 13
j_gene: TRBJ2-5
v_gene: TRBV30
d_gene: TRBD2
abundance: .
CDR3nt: TGTGCCTGGTGCCCTAGCGGGGTGGAGACCCAGTACTTC
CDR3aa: CAWCPSGVETQYF

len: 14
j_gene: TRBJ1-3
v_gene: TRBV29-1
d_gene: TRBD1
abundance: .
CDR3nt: TGCAGCGCCACCACAGGGGAAACTGGAAACACCATATATTTT
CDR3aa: CSATTGETGNTIYF

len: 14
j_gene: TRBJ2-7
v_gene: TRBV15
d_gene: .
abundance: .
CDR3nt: TGTGCCACCAGCAGAATAGAGGGAGACTTCGAGCAGTACTTC
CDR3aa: CATSRIEGDFEQYF

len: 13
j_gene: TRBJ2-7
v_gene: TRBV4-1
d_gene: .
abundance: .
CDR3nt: TGCGCCAGCAGCGGGGGTAAAACCTACGAGCAGTACTTC
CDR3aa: CASSGGKTYEQYF

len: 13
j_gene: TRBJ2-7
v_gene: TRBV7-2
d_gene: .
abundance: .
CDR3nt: TGTGCCAGCAGCTTAGTACAGAATTACGAGCAGTACTTC
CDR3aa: CASSLVQNYEQYF

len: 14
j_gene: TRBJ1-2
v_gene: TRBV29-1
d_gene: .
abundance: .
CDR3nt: TGCAGCGTTCAAGGCCGAGGGGAGGCGCAGGGCTACACCTTC
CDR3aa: CSVQGRGEAQGYTF

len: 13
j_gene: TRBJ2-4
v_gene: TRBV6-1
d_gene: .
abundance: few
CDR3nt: TGTGCCAGCACAGAGACAGCCAAAAACATTCAGTACTTC
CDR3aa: CASTETAKNIQYF

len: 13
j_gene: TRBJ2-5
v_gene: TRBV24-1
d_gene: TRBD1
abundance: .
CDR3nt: TGTGCCACCAGTGATCCTGGACAGGGTAAGCAGTACTTC
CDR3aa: CATSDPGQGKQYF

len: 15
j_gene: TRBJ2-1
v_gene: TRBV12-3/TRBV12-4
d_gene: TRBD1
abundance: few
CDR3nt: TGTGCCAGCAGTCCAGCAGGACAGGGGGCGCATGAGCAGTTCTTC
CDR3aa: CASSPAGQGAHEQFF

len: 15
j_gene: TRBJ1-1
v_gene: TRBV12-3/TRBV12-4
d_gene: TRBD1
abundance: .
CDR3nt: TGTGCCAGCAGACTTGACCCGGGACAGCTAACTGAAGCTTTCTTT
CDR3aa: CASRLDPGQLTEAFF

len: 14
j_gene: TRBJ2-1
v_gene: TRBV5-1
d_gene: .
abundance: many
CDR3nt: TGCGCCAGCAGTCCCGGGACTGGGGGAAATGAGCAGTTCTTC
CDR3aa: CASSPGTGGNEQFF

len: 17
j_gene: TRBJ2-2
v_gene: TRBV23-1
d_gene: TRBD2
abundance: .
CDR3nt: TGCGCCAGCAGTCCTCAGAGCGGGGGGGACTACACCGGGGAGCTGTTTTTT
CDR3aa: CASSPQSGGDYTGELFF

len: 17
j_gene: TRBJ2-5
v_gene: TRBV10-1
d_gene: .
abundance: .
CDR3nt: TGCGCCAGCAGTGAGAGGGGGACTGGGTGGGGGTTAGAGACCCAGTACTTC
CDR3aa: CASSERGTGWGLETQYF

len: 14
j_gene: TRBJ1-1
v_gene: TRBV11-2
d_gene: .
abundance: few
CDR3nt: TGTGCCAGCAGCTCGACAGGTCCCTCCACTGAAGCTTTCTTT
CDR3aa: CASSSTGPSTEAFF

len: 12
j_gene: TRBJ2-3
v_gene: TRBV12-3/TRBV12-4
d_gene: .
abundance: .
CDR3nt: TGTGCCAGCAGATTCAGCACAGATACGCAGTATTTT
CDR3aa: CASRFSTDTQYF

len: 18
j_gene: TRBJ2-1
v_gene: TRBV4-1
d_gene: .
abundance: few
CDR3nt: TGCGCCAGCAGCCAATGGGGCGGGACGGGGCAGCAGTACAATGAGCAGTTCTTC
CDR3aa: CASSQWGGTGQQYNEQFF

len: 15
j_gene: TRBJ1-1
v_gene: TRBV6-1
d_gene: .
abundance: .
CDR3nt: TGTGCCACCACAAGAACTAGTACAGAGTTGGGTGAAGCTTTCTTT
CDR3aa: CATTRTSTELGEAFF

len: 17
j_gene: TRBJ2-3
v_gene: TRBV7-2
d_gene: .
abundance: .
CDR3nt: TGTGCCAGCAGCCCCATGTGGGGGGCGAAAAGCACAGATACGCAGTATTTT
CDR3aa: CASSPMWGAKSTDTQYF

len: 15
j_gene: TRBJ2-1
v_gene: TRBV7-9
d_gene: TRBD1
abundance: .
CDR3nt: TGTGCCAGCAGCCCAGGGGGGACAGGGGAGGTCGAGCAGTTCTTC
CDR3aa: CASSPGGTGEVEQFF

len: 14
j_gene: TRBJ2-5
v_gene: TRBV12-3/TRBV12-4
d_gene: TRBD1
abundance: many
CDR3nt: TGCGCCAGCAGCCCCACAGGGGGCAGAGAGACCCAGTACTTC
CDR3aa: CASSPTGGRETQYF